This T cell receptor (beta chain) was captured in a study of blood T cell repertoires in COVID-19. Study context: The study drew acute and convalescent COVID-19 samples from the United States, Italy and Spain. The cDNA or gDNA used as material had been derived from T cells, B-cell-depleted T cells, or PBMCs.

The V gene end was trimmed by 2 bases and the J gene end by 6 bases; junction bases not matched to a gene: 5. The germline CDR1 and CDR2 sequences are SGHTA and FQGNSA. There are 15 residues in the CDR3. Clones were sequenced by immunoSEQ multiplex PCR, and TCRdb holds only the in-frame ones, with some missing. The data contain fewer than 400,000 clones, just under 90% of them singletons. Sequencing input: PBMCs or T cells enriched from blood (not recorded which). The genes are TRBV7-2 and TRBJ1-2; the match to TRBD1 covers 11 bases. The sequence was collected from a woman aged 45-65 years who had recovered from COVID-19. This CDR3 reads CASSLSGQGVDGYTF. The DNA of the CDR3 is TGTGCCAGCAGCTTATCGGGACAGGGGGTTGATGGCTACACCTTC.